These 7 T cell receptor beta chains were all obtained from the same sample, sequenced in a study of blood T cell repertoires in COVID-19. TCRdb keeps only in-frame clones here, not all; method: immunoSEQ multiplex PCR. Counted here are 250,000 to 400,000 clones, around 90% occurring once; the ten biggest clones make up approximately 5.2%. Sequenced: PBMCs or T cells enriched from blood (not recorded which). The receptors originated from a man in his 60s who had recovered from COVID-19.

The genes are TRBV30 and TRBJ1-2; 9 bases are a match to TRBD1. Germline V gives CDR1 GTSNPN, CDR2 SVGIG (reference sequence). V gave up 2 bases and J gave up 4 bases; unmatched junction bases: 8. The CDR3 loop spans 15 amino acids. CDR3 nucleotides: TGTGCCTGGAGTCCCAGGGACAGGGACTTCTATGGCTACACCTTC. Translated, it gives CAWSPRDRDFYGYTF.

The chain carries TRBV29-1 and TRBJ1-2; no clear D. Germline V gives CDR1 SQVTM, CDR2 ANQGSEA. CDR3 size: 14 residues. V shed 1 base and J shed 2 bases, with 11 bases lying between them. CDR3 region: CSVEAAAGNYGYTF. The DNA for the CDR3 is TGCAGCGTTGAAGCGGCGGCCGGGAACTATGGCTACACCTTC. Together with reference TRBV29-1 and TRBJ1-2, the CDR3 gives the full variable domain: SAVISQKPSRDICQRGTSLTIQCQVDSQVTMMFWYRQQPGQSLTLIATANQGSEATYESGFVIDKFPISRPNLTFSTLTVSNMSPEDSSIYLCSVEAAAGNYGYTFGSGTRLTVV.

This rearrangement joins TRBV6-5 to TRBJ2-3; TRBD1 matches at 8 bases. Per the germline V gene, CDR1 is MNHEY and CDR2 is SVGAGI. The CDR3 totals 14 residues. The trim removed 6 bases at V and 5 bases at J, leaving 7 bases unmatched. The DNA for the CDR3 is TGTGCCAGCAGCCACCGGACAGGGAAAGATACGCAGTATTTT. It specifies CASSHRTGKDTQYF.

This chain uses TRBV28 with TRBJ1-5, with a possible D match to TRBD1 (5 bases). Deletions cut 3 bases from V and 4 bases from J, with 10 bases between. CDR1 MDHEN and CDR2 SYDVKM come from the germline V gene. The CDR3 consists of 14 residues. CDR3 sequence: CASSLYRHNQPQHF. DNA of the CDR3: TGTGCCAGCAGTTTGTACAGGCATAATCAGCCCCAGCATTTT.

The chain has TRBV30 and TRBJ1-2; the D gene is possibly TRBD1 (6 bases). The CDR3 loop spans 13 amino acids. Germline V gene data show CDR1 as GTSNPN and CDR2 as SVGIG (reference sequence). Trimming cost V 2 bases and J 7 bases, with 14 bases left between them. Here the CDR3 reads CAWSLSTGFGYTF. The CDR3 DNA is TGTGCCTGGAGTCTATCAACAGGGTTTGGCTACACCTTC.

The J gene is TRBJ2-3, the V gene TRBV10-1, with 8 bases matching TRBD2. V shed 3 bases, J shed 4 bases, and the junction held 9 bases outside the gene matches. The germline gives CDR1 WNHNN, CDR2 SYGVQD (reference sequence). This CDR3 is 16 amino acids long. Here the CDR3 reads CASSETTSVSADTQYF. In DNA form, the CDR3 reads TGCGCCAGCAGTGAAACGACTAGCGTTTCGGCAGATACGCAGTATTTT.

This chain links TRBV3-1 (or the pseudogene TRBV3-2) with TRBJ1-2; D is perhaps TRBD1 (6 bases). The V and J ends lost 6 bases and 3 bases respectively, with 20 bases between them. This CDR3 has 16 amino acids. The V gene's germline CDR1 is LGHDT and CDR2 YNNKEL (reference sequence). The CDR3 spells CASRPGTLTPHYGYTF. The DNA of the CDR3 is TGTGCCAGCAGACCCGGGACACTAACCCCCCACTATGGCTACACCTTC.